Shown below are 18 T cell receptor beta chains from a single sample sequenced in a study of T cells after posttransplantation cyclophosphamide. Busulfan-fludarabine conditioning, marrow transplant, and cyclophosphamide on days +3 and +4 were administered. The assay was immunoSEQ multiplex PCR, and TCRdb's table has in-frame clones only and misses some. The data show under 20,000 clones, with none appearing a single time. The source material was PBMCs, sampled after allogeneic stem cell transplant with posttransplant cyclophosphamide. The origin of the receptors is a female patient aged 25-39 years who received an allogeneic stem cell transplant from a related donor, was CMV-positive, and had no GVHD. Some T cells may be provided by the graft donor.

This clone was picked up many times. The chain employs TRBV19 and TRBJ1-4, with D perhaps matching TRBD1 (5 bases). The CDR3 sequence is 14 residues long. The V end was cut by 5 bases, the J end by 1 base, with 8 bases between. Germline V gene data show CDR1 as LNHDA and CDR2 as SQIVND (reference sequence). In DNA, the CDR3 is TGTGCCAGTAGTTTGCAGGGAACTAATGAAAAACTGTTTTTT. Protein product: CASSLQGTNEKLFF.

This clone was observed at least ten times. V usage is TRBV6-1 and J usage is TRBJ2-4, with TRBD2 identical over 14 bases. With V trimmed by 4 bases and J by 8 bases, 13 bases remained unmatched. Germline assignment: CDR1 MNHNS and CDR2 SASEGT. The CDR3 is 18 residues long. The CDR3 coding sequence is TGTGCCAGCAGTGCGCGCGGACTAGCGGGAGGTGGGAAGGACATTCAGTACTTC. Its translation: CASSARGLAGGGKDIQYF.

In its sample, this clone was seen many times. The rearrangement joins TRBV11-2 to TRBJ2-1; 14 bases fit TRBD2. After removal of 0 bases from V and 9 bases from J, the junction contained 10 bases not matched to a gene. The germline CDR1 and CDR2 sequences are SGHAT and FQNNGV. The CDR3 sequence is 18 residues long. The CDR3 here is CASSLEEGGLAGAVEQFF. CDR3 DNA sequence: TGTGCCAGCAGCTTAGAGGAGGGGGGACTAGCGGGAGCGGTTGAGCAGTTCTTC.

The sample holds many counts of this clone. V gene TRBV12-5 combines with J gene TRBJ2-5; D might be TRBD1 (7 bases). CDR3 length: 15 amino acids. Per germline, CDR1 LGHNT and CDR2 FRNRAP. Trimming took off 2 bases at V and 5 bases at J, with 15 bases between the two ends. CDR3 coding DNA: TGTGCTAGTGGTTTGTTTGGAGGGGGCGAGGAGACCCAGTACTTC. Translated: CASGLFGGGEETQYF.

This clone was recorded many times. CDR3 sequence: CAISWTSGSTGELFF. The CDR3 bases are TGTGCCATCAGCTGGACTAGCGGGAGCACCGGGGAGCTGTTTTTT. V and J are TRBV10-3 and TRBJ2-2; TRBD2 matches 13 bases. Trimming at V came to 6 bases and at J to 4 bases, leaving 2 bases not matched to a gene. The CDR3 spans 15 residues. Germline-derived CDR1 and CDR2 are ENHRY and SYGVKD.

This clone ranks as medium-sized (0.01 to 0.1%). The chain has TRBV10-3 and TRBJ1-4; D may be TRBD1 (5 bases). CDR3 length: 16 amino acids. Germline CDR1 is ENHRY and CDR2 is SYGVKD. The germline V and J ends were trimmed by 4 bases and 3 bases, with 15 bases remaining between them. DNA of the CDR3: TGTGCCATCAGTGGAACACAGGAGAGTGCTAATGAAAAACTGTTTTTT. Its translation is CAISGTQESANEKLFF.

This clone was counted a few times. This sequence joins TRBV4-2 and TRBJ2-5, with D hard to call. V lost 5 bases to trimming and J lost 5 bases, with 12 bases between them. The CDR3 length is 13 residues. Germline-derived CDR1 and CDR2 are LGHNA and YNFKEQ. CDR3 sequence: CASSELVGETQYF. The CDR3 nucleotides read TGTGCCAGCAGCGAACTGGTCGGGGAGACCCAGTACTTC.

At least ten counts were recorded for this clone. The gene calls are TRBV18 and TRBJ1-4; no firm D call. CDR1 KGHSH and CDR2 LQKENI come from the germline V gene. This CDR3 has 14 residues. The ends were cut back, 3 bases at V and 5 bases at J, with 10 bases in the middle. The CDR3 loop reads CASSPGGLNEKLFF. The CDR3 DNA sequence: TGTGCCAGCTCACCTGGCGGACTGAATGAAAAACTGTTTTTT.

This clone has at least ten counts. The gene calls are TRBV29-1 and TRBJ1-1, with D maybe TRBD1 (5 bases). This CDR3 region has 13 residues. From germline, CDR1 is SQVTM and CDR2 ANQGSEA. Trimming cost V 7 bases and J 5 bases, with 17 bases left between them. DNA of the CDR3: TGCAGCGGGGGAGGAGGGCGGGGGACTGAAGCTTTCTTT. It yields the protein CSGGGGRGTEAFF.

This clone appeared many times. The J gene is TRBJ2-1, the V gene TRBV6-5; a weak D match, TRBD1 (6 bases). This CDR3 has 13 residues. The V gene lost 5 bases and the J gene lost 12 bases, with 17 bases spanning the gap. Germline CDR1 MNHEY, CDR2 SVGAGI. Written as DNA, the CDR3 is TGTGCCAGCAGTCCCCGTGGGCAAGGGGGGCAGTTCTTC. It translates to CASSPRGQGGQFF.

This clone was detected many times. V and J are TRBV30 and TRBJ1-6; 9 bases are shared with TRBD1. The germline gives CDR1 GTSNPN, CDR2 SVGIG (reference sequence). CDR3 length: 14 amino acids. Germline trimming cut 0 bases from V and 10 bases from J; bases unmatched to any gene: 4. The CDR3 DNA reads as TGTGCCTGGAGTGTACAGGGGGCTCGGTCACCCCTCCACTTT. This codes for CAWSVQGARSPLHF.

Ten or more counts support this clone. The chain carries TRBV18 and TRBJ2-4, with D possibly TRBD2 on 5 matching bases. V lost 5 bases and J lost 8, with 13 bases in between. In germline, CDR1 is KGHSH, CDR2 LQKENI. There are 13 residues in the CDR3. CDR3 loop: CASSIRERDIQYF. CDR3 nucleotides: TGTGCCAGCTCAATCCGGGAAAGGGACATTCAGTACTTC.

The sample holds many counts of this clone. This CDR3 reads CASSFRERGTNEQFF. CDR3 coding DNA: TGCGCCAGCAGCTTCAGAGAGCGGGGAACGAATGAGCAGTTCTTC. V gene TRBV5-1 combines with J gene TRBJ2-1, with 7 bases fitting TRBD2. Germline V gives CDR1 SGHRS, CDR2 YFSETQ. Losses at the gene ends were 2 bases for V and 7 bases for J; bases not matched to a gene: 9. CDR3 size: 15 residues.

This clone was detected ten times or more. The chain combines TRBV27 with TRBJ2-1; TRBD2 agrees at 14 bases. The CDR3 is 15 amino acids. Trimming took 2 bases from V and 9 from J; bases not matched to a gene: 3. The V gene's germline CDR1 is MNHEY and CDR2 SMNVEV (reference sequence). CDR3 sequence reads: CASSLVGLAGVEQFF. CDR3 bases: TGTGCCAGCAGTTTAGTGGGACTAGCGGGAGTTGAGCAGTTCTTC.

The sample holds many counts of this clone. The chain combines TRBV7-2 with TRBJ1-4, with D unresolved. With 1 base removed from V and 8 bases from J, the gap between germline ends came to 8 bases. The germline V gene has CDR1 SGHTA and CDR2 FQGNSA. The CDR3 is 13 residues long. CDR3 nucleotides: TGTGCCAGCAGCTTAGTAGTCGGGGAAAAACTGTTTTTT. Amino acids: CASSLVVGEKLFF.

This clone was observed many times. The chain combines TRBV27 with TRBJ2-7; 11 bases align to TRBD1. The CDR3 consists of 14 residues. Germline V gene data show CDR1 as MNHEY and CDR2 as SMNVEV (reference sequence). Trimming cost V 5 bases and J 2 bases; bases outside gene matches: 2. CDR3 DNA: TGTGCCAGCAGTCGGACAGGGGGCGCCTACGAGCAGTACTTC. Amino acid sequence: CASSRTGGAYEQYF.

This clone has ten or more counts. This chain connects TRBV7-2 to TRBJ2-4; TRBD1 is a possible D gene (5 bases). V was trimmed by 7 bases and J by 5 bases, leaving 15 bases between them. This CDR3 has 14 amino acids. Germline CDR1 reads SGHTA; CDR2 reads FQGNSA. CDR3 in DNA: TGTGCCAGCAACAAACAGGTTGGAGAAAACATTCAGTACTTC. The encoded protein is CASNKQVGENIQYF.

This clone was recorded at least ten times. The rearrangement joins TRBV2 to TRBJ1-1; perhaps TRBD1 as D (5 bases). This CDR3 is 12 amino acids long. Germline CDR1 SNHLY, CDR2 FYNNEI. V lost 6 bases to trimming and J lost 4 bases, with 9 bases between them. As DNA, the CDR3 is TGTGCCAGCAGGTGGGGGGTCACTGAAGCTTTCTTT. Translating gives CASRWGVTEAFF. The full variable domain, completed using reference TRBV2 and TRBJ1-1, is EPEVTQTPSHQVTQMGQEVILRCVPISNHLYFYWYRQILGQKVEFLVSFYNNEISEKSEIFDDQFSVERPDGSNFTLKIRSTKLEDSAMYFCASRWGVTEAFFGQGTRLTVV.